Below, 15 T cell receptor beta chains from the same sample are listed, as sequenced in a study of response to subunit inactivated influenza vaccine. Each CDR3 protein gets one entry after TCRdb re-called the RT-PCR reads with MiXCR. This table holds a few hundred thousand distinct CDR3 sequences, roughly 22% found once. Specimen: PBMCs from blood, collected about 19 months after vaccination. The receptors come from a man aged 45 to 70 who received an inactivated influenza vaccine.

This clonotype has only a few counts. The CDR3 loop reads CSAVGTNQYNEQFF. The CDR3 nucleotides are TGCAGCGCTGTGGGGACTAACCAATACAATGAGCAGTTCTTC. This rearrangement joins TRBV29-1 to TRBJ2-1, with 7 positions matching TRBD2. The CDR3 has 14 amino acids. Trimming took 7 bases from V and 4 from J; bases not matched to a gene: 10. Looked up from germline, CDR1 is SQVTM and CDR2 is ANQGSEA.

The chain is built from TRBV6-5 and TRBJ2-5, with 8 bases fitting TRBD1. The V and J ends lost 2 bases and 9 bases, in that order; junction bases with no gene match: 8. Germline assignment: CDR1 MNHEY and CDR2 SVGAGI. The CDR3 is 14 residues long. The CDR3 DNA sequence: TGTGCCAGCAGTTACCCCGACAGGGGAGCGGCCCAGTACTTC. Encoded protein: CASSYPDRGAAQYF.

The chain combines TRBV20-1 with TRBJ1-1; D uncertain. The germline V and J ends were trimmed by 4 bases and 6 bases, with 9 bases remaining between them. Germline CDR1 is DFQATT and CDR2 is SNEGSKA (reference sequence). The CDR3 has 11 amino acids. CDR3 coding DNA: TGCAGTGCTATTCTTGGGGCTGAAGCTTTCTTT. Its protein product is CSAILGAEAFF.

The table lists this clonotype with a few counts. CDR3 residues: CASNLMAGQGAGELFF. The CDR3 DNA is TGCGCCAGCAACCTCATGGCCGGACAGGGAGCCGGGGAGCTGTTTTTT. This chain uses TRBV5-1 with TRBJ2-2, with 8 bases fitting TRBD1. Germline loops: CDR1 SGHRS, CDR2 YFSETQ. V lost 6 bases to trimming and J lost 6 bases; unmatched junction nucleotides: 13. CDR3 length: 16 residues.

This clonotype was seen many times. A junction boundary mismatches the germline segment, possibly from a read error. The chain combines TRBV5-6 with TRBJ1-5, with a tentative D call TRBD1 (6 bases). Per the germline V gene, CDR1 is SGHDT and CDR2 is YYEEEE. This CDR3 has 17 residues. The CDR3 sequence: CASSSHQQGRSNQPQQF. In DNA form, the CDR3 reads TGTGCCAGCAGCTCACATCAACAGGGTCGTAGCAATCAGCCCCAGCAATTT.

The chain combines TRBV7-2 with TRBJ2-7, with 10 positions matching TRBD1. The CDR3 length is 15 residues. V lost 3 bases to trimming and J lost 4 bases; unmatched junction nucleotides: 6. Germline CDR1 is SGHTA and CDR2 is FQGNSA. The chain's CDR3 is CASSFTTGGPYEQYF. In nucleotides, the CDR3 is TGTGCCAGCAGCTTCACGACAGGGGGCCCATACGAGCAGTACTTC.

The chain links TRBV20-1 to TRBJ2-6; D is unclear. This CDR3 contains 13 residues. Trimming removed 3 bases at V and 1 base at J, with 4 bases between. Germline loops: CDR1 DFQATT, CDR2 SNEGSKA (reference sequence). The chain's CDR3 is CSASRSGANVLTF. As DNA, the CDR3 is TGCAGTGCTAGCCGGTCTGGGGCCAACGTCCTGACTTTC.

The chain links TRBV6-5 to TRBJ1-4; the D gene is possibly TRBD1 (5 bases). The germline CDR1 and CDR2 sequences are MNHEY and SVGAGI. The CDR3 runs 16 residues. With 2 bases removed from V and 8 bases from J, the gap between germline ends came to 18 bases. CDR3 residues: CASSYPWDGEREKLFF. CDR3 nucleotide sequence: TGTGCCAGCAGTTACCCTTGGGACGGGGAAAGGGAAAAACTGTTTTTT.

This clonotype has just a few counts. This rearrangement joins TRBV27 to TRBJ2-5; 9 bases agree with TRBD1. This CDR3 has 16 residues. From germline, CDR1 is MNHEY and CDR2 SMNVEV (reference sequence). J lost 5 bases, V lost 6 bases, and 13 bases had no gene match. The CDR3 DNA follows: TGTGCCAGCAGCCTATTGGGACAGGGACCAACGGAGACCCAGTACTTC. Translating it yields CASSLLGQGPTETQYF.

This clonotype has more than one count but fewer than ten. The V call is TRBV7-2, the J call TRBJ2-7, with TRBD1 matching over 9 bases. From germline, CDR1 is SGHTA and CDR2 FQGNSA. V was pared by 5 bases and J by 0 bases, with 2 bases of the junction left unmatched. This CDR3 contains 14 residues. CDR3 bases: TGTGCCAGCAGCAAGACAGGGGGCTCCTACGAGCAGTACTTC. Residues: CASSKTGGSYEQYF. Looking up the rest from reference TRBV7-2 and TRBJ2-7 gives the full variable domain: GAGVSQSPSNKVTEKGKDVELRCDPISGHTALYWYRQSLGQGLEFLIYFQGNSAPDKSGLPSDRFSAERTGGSVSTLTIQRTQQEDSAVYLCASSKTGGSYEQYFGPGTRLTVT.

DNA of the CDR3: TGTGCCATCAAGGACTCTCTACAAGAGACCCAGTACTTC. Translating it yields CAIKDSLQETQYF. This chain joins TRBV10-3 and TRBJ2-5; a weak D match, TRBD2 (5 bases). V lost 7 bases and J lost 2, with 11 bases in between. Germline CDR1 ENHRY, CDR2 SYGVKD. The CDR3 is 13 amino acids.

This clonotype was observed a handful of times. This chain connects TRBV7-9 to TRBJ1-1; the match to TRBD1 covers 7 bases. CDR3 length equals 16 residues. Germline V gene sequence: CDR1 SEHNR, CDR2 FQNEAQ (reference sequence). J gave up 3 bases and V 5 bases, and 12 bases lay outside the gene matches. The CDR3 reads CASSLGQNLVYTEAFF. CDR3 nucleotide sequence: TGTGCCAGCAGCCTGGGACAGAACCTGGTATACACTGAAGCTTTCTTT.

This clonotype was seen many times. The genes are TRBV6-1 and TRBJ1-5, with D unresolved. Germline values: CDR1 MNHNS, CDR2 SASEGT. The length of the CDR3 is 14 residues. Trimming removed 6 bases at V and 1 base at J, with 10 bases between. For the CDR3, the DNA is TGTGCCAGCAGCGCTAGGAGGAGCAATCAGCCCCAGCATTTT. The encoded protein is CASSARRSNQPQHF.

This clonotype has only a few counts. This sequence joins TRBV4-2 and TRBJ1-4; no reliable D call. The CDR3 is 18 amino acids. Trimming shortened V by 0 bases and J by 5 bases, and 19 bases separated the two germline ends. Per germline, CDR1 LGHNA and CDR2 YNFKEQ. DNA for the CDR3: TGTGCCAGCAGCCAAGACGGGAATCTATTACTTCCGAATGAAAAACTGTTTTTT. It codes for CASSQDGNLLLPNEKLFF.

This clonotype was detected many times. This chain's CDR3 is CSAIRASGRFYNEQFF. In nucleotides, the CDR3 is TGCAGTGCTATTAGGGCTAGCGGCAGGTTTTACAATGAGCAGTTCTTC. The V and J genes are TRBV20-1 and TRBJ2-1; 7 bases align to TRBD2. This CDR3 contains 16 residues. The V gene end was trimmed by 4 bases and the J gene end by 4 bases; junction bases not matched to a gene: 13. Germline V gene data show CDR1 as DFQATT and CDR2 as SNEGSKA (reference sequence).